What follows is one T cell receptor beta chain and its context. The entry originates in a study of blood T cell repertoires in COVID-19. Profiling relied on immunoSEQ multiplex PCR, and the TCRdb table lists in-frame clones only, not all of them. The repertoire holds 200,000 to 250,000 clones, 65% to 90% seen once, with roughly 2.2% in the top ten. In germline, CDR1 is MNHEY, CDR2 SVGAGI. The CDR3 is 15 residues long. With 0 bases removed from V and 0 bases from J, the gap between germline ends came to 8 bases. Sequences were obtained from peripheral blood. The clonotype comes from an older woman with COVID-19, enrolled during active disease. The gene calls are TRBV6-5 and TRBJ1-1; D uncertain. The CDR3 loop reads CASSYSDTVNTEAFF. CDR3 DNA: TGTGCCAGCAGTTACTCTGACACTGTGAACACTGAAGCTTTCTTT.